This is a list of T cell receptor beta chains from one sample in a study of blood T cell repertoires in COVID-19. Measured with immunoSEQ multiplex PCR; TCRdb has only the in-frame clones, and not every one. The data contain approximately 60,000 clones, approximately 78% of them singletons. Source material: peripheral blood. The receptor set was obtained from a man aged 55 to 70 with COVID-19, enrolled during active disease. Both conserved end residues are part of each CDR3. Each record gives: clone size, D gene, V gene, J gene, CDR3 DNA, CDR3 protein. The D gene is left open where the match is weak. Clone size is shown for a subset of rows, as once, few, many or a class of expanded clone.

NA	NA	TRBV19	TRBJ1-4	TGTGCCAGTAGCAACTCGATTAAGGAGGGAGGTAATGAAAAACTGTTTTTT	CASSNSIKEGGNEKLFF
NA	TRBD1	TRBV6-6	TRBJ1-4	TGTGCCAGCAGTTACCGACAGGGAGTCCTCGAAAAACTGTTTTTT	CASSYRQGVLEKLFF
NA	NA	TRBV7-2	TRBJ2-1	TGTGCCAGCACTAGCTCTAATGAGCAGTTCTTC	CASTSSNEQFF
NA	NA	TRBV6-5	TRBJ2-7	TGTGCCAGCAGTTACCCCGGGACACACGAGCAGTACTTC	CASSYPGTHEQYF
NA	TRBD1	TRBV7-9	TRBJ2-5	TGTGCCAGCAGCCGTCCCGGGACAGGGGACCTACAAGAGACCCAGTACTTC	CASSRPGTGDLQETQYF
many	NA	TRBV25-1	TRBJ2-7	TGTGCCAGCAGTCCCAGGGAAACCTACGAGCAGTACTTC	CASSPRETYEQYF
NA	NA	TRBV6-5	TRBJ2-2	TGTGCCAGCAGCCCCCAGGCCACCGGGGAGCTGTTTTTT	CASSPQATGELFF
NA	NA	TRBV5-1	TRBJ2-3	TGCGCCAGCAGCTTCAGTCTAGAACCAGATACGCAGTATTTT	CASSFSLEPDTQYF
NA	TRBD1	TRBV19	TRBJ1-4	TGTGCCAGTAGTGGGACAGCAACTAATGAAAAACTGTTTTTT	CASSGTATNEKLFF
NA	TRBD1	TRBV19	TRBJ1-5	TGTGCCAGTAGCCCAGACAGGGTTAGGGGTCAGCCCCAGCATTTT	CASSPDRVRGQPQHF
once	NA	TRBV20-1	TRBJ2-1	TGCGGATACAGGGCCCTGAATGAGCAGTTCTTC	CGYRALNEQFF
many	NA	TRBV7-9	TRBJ2-1	TGTGCCAGCAGCCCTAGGGGTAGCGGAAACAATGAGCAGTTCTTC	CASSPRGSGNNEQFF
NA	NA	TRBV30	TRBJ1-3	TGTGCCTGGAGTGTACCCCAGGGGCTTGGAAACACCATATATTTT	CAWSVPQGLGNTIYF
NA	TRBD1	TRBV5-1	TRBJ1-1	TGCGCCAGCAGCTTGGCGGGACAGGGGCATGAAGCTTTCTTT	CASSLAGQGHEAFF
NA	TRBD1	TRBV30	TRBJ2-1	TGTGCCTGGGGGCGGACAGGGGTTAAACGGGAGGAGCAGTTCTTC	CAWGRTGVKREEQFF
NA	TRBD2	TRBV7-9	TRBJ2-7	TGTGCCAGCAGCGCCGAACTAGCGGGAGTAGGGGAGCAGTACTTC	CASSAELAGVGEQYF
NA	NA	TRBV21-1	TRBJ1-6	TGTGCCAGCAGCAAAGGGTCAGGAAATCATTCACCCCTCCACTTT	CASSKGSGNHSPLHF
NA	NA	TRBV5-4	TRBJ2-5	TGTGCCAGCAGCTCCGAGGTCACCCCAGTCCGGGAGACCCAGTACTTC	CASSSEVTPVRETQYF
NA	TRBD1	TRBV3-1/TRBV3-2	TRBJ1-1	TGTGCCAGCAGCCGAACAGGGGGCGTATGGAGGGTCTCTGAAGCTTTCTTT	CASSRTGGVWRVSEAFF
NA	NA	TRBV19	TRBJ1-4	TGTGCCAGTAAAGAACAGGGTGGCGAAAAACTGTTTTTT	CASKEQGGEKLFF
NA	NA	TRBV19	TRBJ2-7	TGTGCCACCCGGCGTGGAGCGTTCGGGACTGGCTTGGACGAGCAGTACTTC	CATRRGAFGTGLDEQYF
NA	NA	TRBV5-6	TRBJ2-7	TGTGCCAGCAGCTTGAACTTGCGGTTAACTCGATACGAGCAGTACTTC	CASSLNLRLTRYEQYF
NA	NA	TRBV14	TRBJ1-2	TGTGCCAGCAGCCAGGGCCCTAACTATGGCTACACCTTC	CASSQGPNYGYTF
NA	NA	TRBV12-5	TRBJ2-7	TGTGCTAGTGGTTGGAGCCGGTCCGAGCAGTACTTC	CASGWSRSEQYF
NA	TRBD1	TRBV7-6	TRBJ2-7	TGTGCCAGCAGCTTGGGACAGTCCCCCCCCTACGAGCAGTACTTC	CASSLGQSPPYEQYF
NA	TRBD1	TRBV7-2	TRBJ1-2	TGTGCCAGCAGCTTAGCTCGTGGGACAGGGGATGGCTACACCTTC	CASSLARGTGDGYTF
NA	NA	TRBV18	TRBJ1-2	TGTGCCAGCTCACCCCCCGAGCCGGACAGCCCCTATGGCTACACCTTC	CASSPPEPDSPYGYTF
NA	NA	TRBV7-3	TRBJ1-1	TGTGCCAGCAGCCCATGGACAGAAGACACTGAAGCTTTCTTT	CASSPWTEDTEAFF
NA	NA	TRBV29-1	TRBJ2-3	TGCAGCGTTGAAGATAGAAACAGGTCCTTCCCTTATACGCAGTATTTT	CSVEDRNRSFPYTQYF
NA	TRBD2	TRBV4-2	TRBJ2-2	TGTGCCAGCAGCCAAGAAGGTAGAGCGGGAGTCAACACCGGGGAGCTGTTTTTT	CASSQEGRAGVNTGELFF
NA	NA	TRBV4-1	TRBJ1-4	TGCGCCAGCAGCCAGGAGGGCAGGCAGGGTGAAAAACTGTTTTTT	CASSQEGRQGEKLFF
NA	TRBD1	TRBV11-3	TRBJ2-2	TGTGCCAGCAGAATAGGCGGACAGGGAGTGCTGTTTTTT	CASRIGGQGVLFF
NA	NA	TRBV7-6	TRBJ2-2	TGTGCCAGCTCGGTGGGGCTGGTCACCGGGGAGCTGTTTTTT	CASSVGLVTGELFF
NA	NA	TRBV10-1	TRBJ2-1	TGCGCCAGTACCCTATCCAGAGCGGACCTATACAATGAGCAGTTCTTC	CASTLSRADLYNEQFF